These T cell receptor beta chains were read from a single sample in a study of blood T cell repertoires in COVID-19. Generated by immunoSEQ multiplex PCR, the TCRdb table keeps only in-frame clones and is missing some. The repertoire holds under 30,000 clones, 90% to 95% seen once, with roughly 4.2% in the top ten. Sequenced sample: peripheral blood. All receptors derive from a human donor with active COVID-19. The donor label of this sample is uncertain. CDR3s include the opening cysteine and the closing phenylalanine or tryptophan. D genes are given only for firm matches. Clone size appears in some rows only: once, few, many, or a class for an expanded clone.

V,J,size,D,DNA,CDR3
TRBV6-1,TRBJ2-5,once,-,TGTGCCAGCAGTGAAGGGGTAGCCCAAGAGACCCAGTACTTC,CASSEGVAQETQYF
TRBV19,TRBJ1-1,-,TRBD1,TGTGCCAGTACGACAGGGTATAGCACTGAAGCTTTCTTT,CASTTGYSTEAFF
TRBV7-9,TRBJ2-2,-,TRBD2,TGTGCCAGCAAACTAGCGGAGGGGCCCACCGGGGAGCTGTTTTTT,CASKLAEGPTGELFF
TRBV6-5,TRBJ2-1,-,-,TGTGCCAGCAGCCAGTGGGGCGCAAATGAGCAGTTCTTC,CASSQWGANEQFF
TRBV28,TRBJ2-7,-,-,TGTGCCAGCAGTTTCATATTAGAGCTCCTACCCACCTACGAGCAGTACTTC,CASSFILELLPTYEQYF
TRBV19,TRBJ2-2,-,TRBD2,TGTGCCAGTAGTTCCGGACTAGCGGTTGCCGGGGAGCTGTTTTTT,CASSSGLAVAGELFF
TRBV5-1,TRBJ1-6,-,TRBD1,TGCGCCAGCAGCCCATGGACAGGGGATCTCAATTCACCCCTCCACTTT,CASSPWTGDLNSPLHF
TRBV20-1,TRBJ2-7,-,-,TGCAGTTTGACAGGCTCCTACGAGCAGTACTTC,CSLTGSYEQYF
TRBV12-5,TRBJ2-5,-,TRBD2,TGTGCTAGTGGTTCTTTCTCGGGGGGGGAAGAGACCCAGTACTTC,CASGSFSGGEETQYF
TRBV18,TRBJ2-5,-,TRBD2,TGTGCCAGCTCGCCAAAAACTAGCGGGGGGCCGGGAGAGACCCAGTACTTC,CASSPKTSGGPGETQYF
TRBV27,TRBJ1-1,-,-,TGTGCCAGCAGTCCAGGGGACCGCGACACTGAAGCTTTCTTT,CASSPGDRDTEAFF
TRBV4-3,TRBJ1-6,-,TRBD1,TGCGCCAGCAGCCAAGGACAGGGAGTTGGAGCACCCCTCCACTTT,CASSQGQGVGAPLHF
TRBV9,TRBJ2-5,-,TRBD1,TGTGCCAGCAGCGTTTCCCTAGGGGGCGGTTTAGAGACCCAGTACTTC,CASSVSLGGGLETQYF
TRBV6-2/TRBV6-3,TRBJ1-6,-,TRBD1,TGTGCCAGCAGTTACACCGGGACAGGGGGTTCACCCCTCCACTTT,CASSYTGTGGSPLHF
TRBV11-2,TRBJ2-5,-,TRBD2,TGTGCCAGCAGCACGGGACTAGCGGGAGGGATTATAGAGACCCAGTACTTC,CASSTGLAGGIIETQYF
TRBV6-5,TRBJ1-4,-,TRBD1,TGTGCCAGCAGTCTAAGACAGGGATCCGAAAAACTGTTTTTT,CASSLRQGSEKLFF
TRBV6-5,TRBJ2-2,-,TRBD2,TGTGCCAGCCTGGGACTAAACACCGGGGAGCTGTTTTTT,CASLGLNTGELFF
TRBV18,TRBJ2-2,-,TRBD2,TGTGCCAGCTCACCTAGCGGGAGGGCCAATACCGGGGAGCTGTTTTTT,CASSPSGRANTGELFF
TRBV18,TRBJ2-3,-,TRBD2,TGTGCCAGCTCACCACTAGCGGGGTCCACAGATACGCAGTATTTT,CASSPLAGSTDTQYF
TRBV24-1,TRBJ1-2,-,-,TGTGCCACCAGTGGGGGCGGGGCACAGGAGTATGGCTACACCTTC,CATSGGGAQEYGYTF
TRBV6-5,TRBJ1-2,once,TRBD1,TGTGCCAGCAGCGCGCAGGGGGTTTATGGCTACACCTTC,CASSAQGVYGYTF
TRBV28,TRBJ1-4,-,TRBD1,TGTGCCAGCAGGCGTCAGGGGGCGCAAAATGAAAAACTGTTTTTT,CASRRQGAQNEKLFF
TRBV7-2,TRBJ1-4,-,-,TGTGCCAGCAGCTTACAAGACAGCGCTAATGAAAAACTGTTTTTT,CASSLQDSANEKLFF
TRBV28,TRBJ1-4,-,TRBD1,TGTGCCAGCAGTACCAGACAGGGCCTGTATGAAAAACTGTTTTTT,CASSTRQGLYEKLFF
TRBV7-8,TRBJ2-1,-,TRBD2,TGTGCCAGCAGCCACGGACTAGCGGAGGGAAATGAGCAGTTCTTC,CASSHGLAEGNEQFF
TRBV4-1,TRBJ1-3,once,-,TGCGCCAGCAGCCCATCCGGCTCTGGAAACACCATATATTTT,CASSPSGSGNTIYF
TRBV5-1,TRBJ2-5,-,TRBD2,TGCGCCAGCAGCTTGGCCGGGCAGGGAGGGCAAGAGACCCAGTACTTC,CASSLAGQGGQETQYF
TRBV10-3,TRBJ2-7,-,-,TGTGCCATCAGTGGTTATGACGAGCAGTACTTC,CAISGYDEQYF